Presented here are 5 T cell receptor beta chains from one specimen sequenced in a study of PD-1 blockade in mismatch repair-deficient tumors. The method was immunoSEQ multiplex PCR; TCRdb's version includes in-frame clones alone and lacks a portion of them. The sample includes some 97,000 clones, approximately 80% of them seen just once. This specimen was peripheral blood, taken roughly 35 weeks after starting pembrolizumab. The receptors come from an adult with mismatch repair-deficient cancer.

The chain is built from TRBV4-2 and TRBJ2-2, with 8 bases that match TRBD2. J was trimmed by 7 bases and V by 4 bases; bases with no gene match: 26. The CDR3 sequence is 21 residues long. The germline V gene has CDR1 LGHNA and CDR2 YNFKEQ. CDR3 bases: TGTGCCAGCAGCCCCTATAGGATGAACGGCCGAGCGGGAGTTCTAGGCGGGGAGCTGTTTTTT. Translation gives CASSPYRMNGRAGVLGGELFF.

The CDR3 DNA reads as TGCAGCGTTGGGGGGGAGGGTCGCGGCATTCAGTACTTC. Its protein product is CSVGGEGRGIQYF. The chain joins TRBV29-1 to TRBJ2-4; 7 bases are a match to TRBD2. Germline lookup yields CDR1 SQVTM and CDR2 ANQGSEA. The CDR3 has 13 amino acids. The V and J ends lost 4 bases and 9 bases, in that order; junction bases with no gene match: 9.

The rearrangement uses TRBV2 and TRBJ2-7; unclear D gene. Trimming removed 7 bases from V and 5 bases from J, with 12 bases in between. The CDR3 has 12 residues. Per germline, CDR1 SNHLY and CDR2 FYNNEI. The CDR3 nucleotides are TGTGCCAGCAACCCTGGATCGCACGAGCAGTACTTC. As protein: CASNPGSHEQYF.

The chain employs TRBV7-2 and TRBJ2-7; 7 bases are a match to TRBD2. With V trimmed by 6 bases and J by 0 bases, 5 bases remained unmatched. CDR3 length equals 14 residues. In germline, CDR1 is SGHTA, CDR2 FQGNSA. CDR3 protein: CASRTSGGSYEQYF. Here the CDR3 DNA reads TGTGCCAGCAGAACCTCGGGGGGCTCCTACGAGCAGTACTTC.

The V call is TRBV4-2, the J call TRBJ2-3; unclear D gene. CDR1 and CDR2 from the germline V gene are LGHNA and YNFKEQ. Trimming took off 0 bases at V and 2 bases at J, with 6 bases between the two ends. This CDR3 contains 14 residues. CDR3 protein: CASSQDLVTDTQYF. CDR3 DNA sequence: TGTGCCAGCAGCCAAGATCTGGTCACAGATACGCAGTATTTT.